This T cell receptor (beta chain) comes out of a study of cytomegalovirus exposure and HLA in healthy donors. Germline CDR1 and CDR2: SGHRS and YFSETQ. This CDR3 comprises 15 residues. The V gene lost 4 bases and the J gene lost 2 bases, with 13 bases spanning the gap. PCR primers comprised 60 Vbeta and 13 Jbeta primers. The data were produced by immunoSEQ multiplex PCR, yet TCRdb's version contains in-frame clones alone and is incomplete. The sample yields about 110,000 clones, approximately 84% seen once. Each donor was nominally healthy when sampled (though unrecorded immune exposures were likely).

What was sequenced was PBMCs. This receptor was identified in a young man in good health and CMV-seronegative. J is TRBJ1-5 and V is TRBV5-1, with D possibly TRBD1 on 5 matching bases. The CDR3 is CASSQAGEGNQPQHF. For the CDR3, the DNA is TGCGCCAGCAGCCAGGCGGGGGAAGGCAATCAGCCCCAGCATTTT. The variable domain in full, completed from reference TRBV5-1 and TRBJ1-5, reads KAGVTQTPRYLIKTRGQQVTLSCSPISGHRSVSWYQQTPGQGLQFLFEYFSETQRNKGNFPGRFSGRQFSNSRSEMNVSTLELGDSALYLCASSQAGEGNQPQHFGDGTRLSIL.